The source of this T cell receptor (beta chain) is a study of PD-1 blockade in classical Hodgkin lymphoma. This clone was detected only a few times. Sequencing was performed with immunoSEQ multiplex PCR; in TCRdb, only in-frame clones are kept and a portion is missing. The sample lists tens of thousands of clones; more than 70% were seen once. Time point in this sample: cycle 4 day 1 (C4D1), after 5 to 7 weeks of nivolumab. Every patient was affected by relapse after autologous stem cell transplantation, while exposure to brentuximab vedotin was not uniform. Sequences were derived from peripheral blood mononuclear cells (PBMCs), sampled before the fourth cycle of nivolumab. The sequence came from a human donor with classical Hodgkin lymphoma.

Here the CDR3 reads CASSLPSGRSFF. DNA of the CDR3: TGTGCCAGCAGCTTACCCAGCGGGAGATCGTTCTTC. The chain carries TRBV7-6 and TRBJ2-1, with 8 bases matching TRBD2. This CDR3 spans 12 amino acids. CDR1 is SGHVS, CDR2 FNYEAQ, per germline. After removal of 2 bases from V and 15 bases from J, the junction contained 6 bases not matched to a gene.